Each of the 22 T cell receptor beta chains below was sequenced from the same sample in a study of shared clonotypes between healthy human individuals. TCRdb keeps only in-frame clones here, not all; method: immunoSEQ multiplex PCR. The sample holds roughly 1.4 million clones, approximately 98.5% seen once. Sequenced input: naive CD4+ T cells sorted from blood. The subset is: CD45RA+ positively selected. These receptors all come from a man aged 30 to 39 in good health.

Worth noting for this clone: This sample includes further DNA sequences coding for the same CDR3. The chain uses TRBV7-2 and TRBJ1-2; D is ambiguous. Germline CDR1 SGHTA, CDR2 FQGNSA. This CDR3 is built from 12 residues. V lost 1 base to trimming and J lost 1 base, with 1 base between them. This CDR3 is CASSLVNYGYTF. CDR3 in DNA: TGTGCCAGCAGCTTAGTTAACTATGGCTACACCTTC.

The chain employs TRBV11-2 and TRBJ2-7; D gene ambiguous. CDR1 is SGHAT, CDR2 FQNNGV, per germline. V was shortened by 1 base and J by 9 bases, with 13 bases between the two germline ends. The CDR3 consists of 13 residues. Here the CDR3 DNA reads TGTGCCAGCAGCTTAGGAGGCACCTCGGCGCAGTACTTC. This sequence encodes CASSLGGTSAQYF.

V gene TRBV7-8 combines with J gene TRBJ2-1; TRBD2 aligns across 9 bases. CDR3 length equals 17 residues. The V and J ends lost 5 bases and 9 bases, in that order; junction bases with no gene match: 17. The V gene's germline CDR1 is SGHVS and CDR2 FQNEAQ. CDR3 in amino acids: CASSPPHWREGQSEQFF. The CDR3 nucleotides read TGTGCCAGCAGCCCACCCCACTGGCGGGAGGGCCAGAGTGAGCAGTTCTTC.

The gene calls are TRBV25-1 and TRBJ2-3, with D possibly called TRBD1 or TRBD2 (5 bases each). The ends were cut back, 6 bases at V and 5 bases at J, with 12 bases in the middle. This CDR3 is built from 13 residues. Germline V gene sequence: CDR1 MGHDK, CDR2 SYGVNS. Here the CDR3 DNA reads TGTGCCAGCAGGGACGGGGCGAGAGATACGCAGTATTTT. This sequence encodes CASRDGARDTQYF.

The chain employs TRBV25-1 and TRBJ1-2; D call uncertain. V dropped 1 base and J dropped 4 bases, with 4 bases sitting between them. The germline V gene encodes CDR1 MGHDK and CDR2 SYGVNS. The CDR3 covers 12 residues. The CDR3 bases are TGTGCCAGCAGTGAATTCCGCTATGGCTACACCTTC. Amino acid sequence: CASSEFRYGYTF.

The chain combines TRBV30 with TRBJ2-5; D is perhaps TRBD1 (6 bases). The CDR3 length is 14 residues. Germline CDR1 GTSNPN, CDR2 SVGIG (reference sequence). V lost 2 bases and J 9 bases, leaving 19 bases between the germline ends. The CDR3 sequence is CAWSRSGTFGSQYF. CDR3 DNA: TGTGCCTGGAGTAGGTCAGGGACATTTGGGTCCCAGTACTTC.

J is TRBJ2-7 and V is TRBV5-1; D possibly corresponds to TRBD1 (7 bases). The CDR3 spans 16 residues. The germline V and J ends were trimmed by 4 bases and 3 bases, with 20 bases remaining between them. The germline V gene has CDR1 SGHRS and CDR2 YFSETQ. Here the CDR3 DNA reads TGCGCCAGCAGCCCGGGGACTTGGACAGGCCTCTACGAGCAGTACTTC. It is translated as CASSPGTWTGLYEQYF.

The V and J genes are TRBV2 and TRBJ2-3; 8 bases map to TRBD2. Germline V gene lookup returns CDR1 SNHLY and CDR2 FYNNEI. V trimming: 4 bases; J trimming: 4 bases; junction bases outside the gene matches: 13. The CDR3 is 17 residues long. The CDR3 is CASSVPGLEGGSDTQYF. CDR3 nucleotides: TGTGCCAGCAGTGTCCCGGGACTAGAGGGTGGGTCAGATACGCAGTATTTT.

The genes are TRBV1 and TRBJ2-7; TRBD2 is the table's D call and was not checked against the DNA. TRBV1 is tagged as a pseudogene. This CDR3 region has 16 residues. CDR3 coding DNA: TGCACCAGCAGCCAAGAGCGGGACCTGCTACGGTACGAGCAGTACTTC. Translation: CTSSQERDLLRYEQYF.

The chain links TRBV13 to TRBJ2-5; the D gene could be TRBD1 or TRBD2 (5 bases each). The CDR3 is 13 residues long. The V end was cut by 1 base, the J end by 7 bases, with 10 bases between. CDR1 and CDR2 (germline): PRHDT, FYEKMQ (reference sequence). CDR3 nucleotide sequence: TGTGCCAGCAGCTTAGCCGGGGCTGGGACCCAGTACTTC. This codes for CASSLAGAGTQYF.

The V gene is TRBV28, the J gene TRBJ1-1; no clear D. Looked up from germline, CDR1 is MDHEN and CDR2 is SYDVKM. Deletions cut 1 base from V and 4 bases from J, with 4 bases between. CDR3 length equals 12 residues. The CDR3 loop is CASSLFGTEAFF. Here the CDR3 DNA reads TGTGCCAGCAGTTTATTTGGCACTGAAGCTTTCTTT.

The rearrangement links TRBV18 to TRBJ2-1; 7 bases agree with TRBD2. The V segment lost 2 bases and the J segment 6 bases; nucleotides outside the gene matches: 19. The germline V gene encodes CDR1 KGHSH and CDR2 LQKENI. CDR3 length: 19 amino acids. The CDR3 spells CASSPLSVSIAGASNEQFF. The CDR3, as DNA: TGTGCCAGCTCACCATTGTCCGTATCCATCGCGGGAGCGAGCAATGAGCAGTTCTTC.

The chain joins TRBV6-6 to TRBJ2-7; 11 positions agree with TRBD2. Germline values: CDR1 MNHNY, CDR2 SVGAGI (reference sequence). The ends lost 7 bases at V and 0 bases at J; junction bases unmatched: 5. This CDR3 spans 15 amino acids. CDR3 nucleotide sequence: TGTGCCAGCACTATCCTAGCGGGGGGCTCCTACGAGCAGTACTTC. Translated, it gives CASTILAGGSYEQYF.

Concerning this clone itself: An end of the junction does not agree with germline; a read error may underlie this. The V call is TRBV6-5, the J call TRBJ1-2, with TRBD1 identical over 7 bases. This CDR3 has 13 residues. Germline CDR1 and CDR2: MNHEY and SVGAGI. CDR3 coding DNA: TGTGCCACCAGTAGGGCAGGGGGATATGGCTACACCTTC. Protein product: CATSRAGGYGYTF.

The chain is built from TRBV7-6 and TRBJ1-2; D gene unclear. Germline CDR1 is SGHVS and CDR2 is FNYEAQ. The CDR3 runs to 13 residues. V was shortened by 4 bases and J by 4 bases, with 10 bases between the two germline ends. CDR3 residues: CASSSDASYGYTF. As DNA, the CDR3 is TGTGCCAGCAGCTCCGACGCAAGCTATGGCTACACCTTC.

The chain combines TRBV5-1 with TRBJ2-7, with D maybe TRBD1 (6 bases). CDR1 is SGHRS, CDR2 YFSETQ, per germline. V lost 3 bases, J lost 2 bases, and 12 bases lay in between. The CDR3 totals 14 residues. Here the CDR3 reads CASSSDRRPYEQYF. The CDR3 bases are TGCGCCAGCAGCTCTGACAGGAGGCCCTACGAGCAGTACTTC.

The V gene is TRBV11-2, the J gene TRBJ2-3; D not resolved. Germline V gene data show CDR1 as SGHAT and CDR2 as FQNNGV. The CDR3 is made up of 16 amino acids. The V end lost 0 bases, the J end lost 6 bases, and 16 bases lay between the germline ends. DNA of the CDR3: TGTGCCAGCAGCTTAGATTTACGGACGCTTAGGGATACGCAGTATTTT. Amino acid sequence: CASSLDLRTLRDTQYF.

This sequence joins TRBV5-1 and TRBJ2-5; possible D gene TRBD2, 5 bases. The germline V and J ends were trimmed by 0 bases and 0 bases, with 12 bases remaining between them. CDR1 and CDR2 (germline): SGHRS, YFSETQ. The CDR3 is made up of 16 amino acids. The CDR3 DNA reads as TGCGCCAGCAGCTTGGCCTCTAGCCCGTACCAAGAGACCCAGTACTTC. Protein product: CASSLASSPYQETQYF.

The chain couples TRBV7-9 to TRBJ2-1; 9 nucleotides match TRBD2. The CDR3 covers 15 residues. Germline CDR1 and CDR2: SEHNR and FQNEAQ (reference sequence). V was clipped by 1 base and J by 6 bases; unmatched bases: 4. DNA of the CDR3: TGTGCCAGCAGCTTAGTAGCGGGAGTCCCCAATGAGCAGTTCTTC. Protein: CASSLVAGVPNEQFF. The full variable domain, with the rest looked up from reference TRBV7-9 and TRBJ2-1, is DTGVSQNPRHKITKRGQNVTFRCDPISEHNRLYWYRQTLGQGPEFLTYFQNEAQLEKSRLLSDRFSAERPKGSFSTLEIQRTEQGDSAMYLCASSLVAGVPNEQFFGPGTRLTVL.

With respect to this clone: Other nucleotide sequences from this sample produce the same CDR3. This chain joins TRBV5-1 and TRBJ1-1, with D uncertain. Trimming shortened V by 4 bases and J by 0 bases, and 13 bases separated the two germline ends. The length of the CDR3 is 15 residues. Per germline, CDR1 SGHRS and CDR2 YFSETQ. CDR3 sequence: CASSPRTGMNTEAFF. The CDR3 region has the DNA TGCGCCAGCAGCCCCCGGACGGGTATGAACACTGAAGCTTTCTTT.

The CDR3 sequence is CATSRDRPEGQPQHF. CDR3 bases: TGTGCCACCAGCAGAGATAGGCCGGAGGGACAGCCCCAGCATTTT. The V call is TRBV15, the J call TRBJ1-5; D is undetermined. CDR3 length: 15 amino acids. V was clipped by 0 bases and J by 7 bases, with 13 bases between them. Germline V gives CDR1 LNHNV, CDR2 YYDKDF (reference sequence).

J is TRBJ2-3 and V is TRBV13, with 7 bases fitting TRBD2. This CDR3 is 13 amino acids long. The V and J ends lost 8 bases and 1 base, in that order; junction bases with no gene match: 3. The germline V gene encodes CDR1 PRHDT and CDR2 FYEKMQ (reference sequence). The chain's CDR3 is CASGLVGTDTQYF. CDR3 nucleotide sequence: TGTGCCAGCGGACTAGTTGGCACAGATACGCAGTATTTT.